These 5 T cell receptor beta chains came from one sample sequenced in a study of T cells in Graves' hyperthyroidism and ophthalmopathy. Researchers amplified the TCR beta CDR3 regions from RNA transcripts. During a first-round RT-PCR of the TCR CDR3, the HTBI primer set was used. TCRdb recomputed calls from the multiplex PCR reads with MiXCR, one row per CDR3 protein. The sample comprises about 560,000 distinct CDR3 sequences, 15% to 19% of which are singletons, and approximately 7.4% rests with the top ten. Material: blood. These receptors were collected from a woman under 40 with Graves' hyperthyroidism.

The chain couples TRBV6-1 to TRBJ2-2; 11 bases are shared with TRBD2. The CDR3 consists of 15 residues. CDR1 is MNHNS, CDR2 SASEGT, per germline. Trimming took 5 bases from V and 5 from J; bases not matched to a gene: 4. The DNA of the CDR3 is TGTGCCAGCAGTAATAGCGGGAGGGGTACCGGGGAGCTGTTTTTT. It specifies CASSNSGRGTGELFF.

Here the CDR3 reads CSVGQGVAYNEQFF. CDR3 coding DNA: TGCAGCGTGGGACAGGGAGTAGCCTACAATGAGCAGTTCTTC. The chain uses TRBV29-1 and TRBJ2-1; TRBD1 agrees at 9 bases. This CDR3 comprises 14 residues. Trimming took 6 bases from V and 2 from J; bases not matched to a gene: 5. Per germline, CDR1 SQVTM and CDR2 ANQGSEA.

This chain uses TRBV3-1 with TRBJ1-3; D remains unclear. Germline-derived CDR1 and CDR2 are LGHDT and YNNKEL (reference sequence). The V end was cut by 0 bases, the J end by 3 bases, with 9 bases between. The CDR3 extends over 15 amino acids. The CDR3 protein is CASSQDSSSGNTIYF. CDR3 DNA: TGTGCCAGCAGCCAAGATTCCTCGAGTGGAAACACCATATATTTT.

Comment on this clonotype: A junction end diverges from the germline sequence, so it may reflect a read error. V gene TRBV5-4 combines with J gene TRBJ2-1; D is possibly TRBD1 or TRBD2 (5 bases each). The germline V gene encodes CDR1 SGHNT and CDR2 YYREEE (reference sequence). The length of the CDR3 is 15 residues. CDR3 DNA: TGTGCCAGCAGCTTCAGGGACGGCGCCTACGATGAGCAGTTCTTC. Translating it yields CASSFRDGAYDEQFF.

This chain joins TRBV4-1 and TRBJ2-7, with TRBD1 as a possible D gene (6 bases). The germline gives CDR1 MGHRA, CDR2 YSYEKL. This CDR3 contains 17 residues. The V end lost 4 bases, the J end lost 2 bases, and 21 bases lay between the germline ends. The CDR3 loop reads CASSLLGARGPPYEQYF. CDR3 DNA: TGCGCCAGCAGCCTCCTAGGGGCCAGGGGACCCCCCTACGAGCAGTACTTC.